This T cell receptor (beta chain) was recorded in a study of response to subunit inactivated influenza vaccine. As for this clonotype: The target antigen is unknown.

The CDR3 totals 14 residues. V dropped 7 bases and J dropped 3; count of bases not matched to a gene: 4. From germline, CDR1 is MDHEN and CDR2 SYDVKM. The study, taken as a whole, reports: Authors suggested each seasonal influenza vaccination recruits few new T cells.

MiXCR was run by TCRdb on the RT-PCR reads, yielding one entry per CDR3 protein. The data contain 700,000 to 800,000 distinct CDR3 sequences, less than 20% of them singletons. The sequencing here drew on PBMCs from blood, taken about 5 days after vaccination. The TCR was taken from a man between 45 and 60 years old who received an inactivated influenza vaccine. The chain has TRBV28 and TRBJ2-3, with 10 bases that match TRBD2. The CDR3 loop is CASTSSGRTDTQYF. The CDR3 DNA reads as TGTGCCAGCACCTCTAGCGGGAGAACAGATACGCAGTATTTT. The entire variable domain, with the rest obtained from reference TRBV28 and TRBJ2-3, is as follows: DVKVTQSSRYLVKRTGEKVFLECVQDMDHENMFWYRQDPGLGLRLIYFSYDVKMKEKGDIPEGYSVSREKKERFSLILESASTNQTSMYLCASTSSGRTDTQYFGPGTRLTVL.